Below are 29 T cell receptor beta chains sequenced from a single sample in a study of human T cells and chemical hapten exposure. Time point of the sample: patch test 1, 2 weeks after DPC sensitization. Stated treatment: therapeutic diphenylcyclopropenone sensitization with weekly scalp DPC. TCRdb re-called the RACE reads with MiXCR, one entry per CDR3 protein. The sample yields about 49,000 distinct CDR3 sequences, around 9% seen once. Sample: whole blood, taken in connection with sensitization to the hapten diphenylcyclopropenone (DPC). These receptor sequences come from a woman aged 45-65 years with alopecia areata. Some clones in this sample may be carry-over from other donors' samples.

This clonotype was picked up many times. The chain carries TRBV7-2 and TRBJ2-3; 8 bases line up with TRBD2. The CDR3 spans 20 residues. Germline V gene sequence: CDR1 SGHTA, CDR2 FQGNSA. V was clipped by 5 bases and J by 4 bases; unmatched bases: 23. In nucleotides, the CDR3 is TGTGCCAGCAGCCTTAGCGGGAAGCTGGATAGTTCTTGGTGGGCAGATACGCAGTATTTT. Translated, it gives CASSLSGKLDSSWWADTQYF.

The genes are TRBV12-3 or TRBV12-4 and TRBJ1-5; no clear D. This CDR3 has 14 amino acids. V gave up 3 bases and J gave up 7 bases, with 13 bases separating them. The chain's CDR3 is CASSFGRDGQPQHF. The CDR3, as DNA: TGTGCCAGCAGTTTCGGACGCGACGGGCAGCCCCAGCATTTT.

Ten or more counts support this clonotype. This sequence joins TRBV29-1 and TRBJ1-1; no clear D. The V and J ends lost 4 bases and 5 bases respectively, with 8 bases between them. Germline loops: CDR1 SQVTM, CDR2 ANQGSEA. This CDR3 spans 11 amino acids. The CDR3 sequence is CSVVALTEAFF. For the CDR3, the DNA is TGCAGCGTTGTAGCGTTGACTGAAGCTTTCTTT.

For this clonotype: It may be a read error: a sequence one base away is much more abundant. As DNA, the CDR3 is TGTGTCAGCAGCCCCCTTAAAGCCCCCGGCCACAATGAGCAGTTCTTC. This sequence encodes CVSSPLKAPGHNEQFF. The chain is built from TRBV7-6 and TRBJ2-1; D call uncertain. Germline CDR1 reads SGHVS; CDR2 reads FNYEAQ. The CDR3 consists of 16 residues.

This clonotype was detected ten times or more. The rearrangement links TRBV29-1 to TRBJ1-5; 7 nucleotides match TRBD1. Trimming removed 4 bases from V and 1 base from J; junction bases left unmatched: 4. The CDR3 is 14 amino acids. From germline, CDR1 is SQVTM and CDR2 ANQGSEA. The CDR3 bases are TGCAGCGTTGCTCAACAGGGGAGCAATCAGCCCCAGCATTTT. This translates into CSVAQQGSNQPQHF.

This clonotype came up many times. The rearrangement joins TRBV7-9 to TRBJ2-7; TRBD1 matches 8 bases. Losses at the gene ends were 5 bases for V and 3 bases for J; bases not matched to a gene: 6. This CDR3 region has 14 residues. Per germline, CDR1 SEHNR and CDR2 FQNEAQ (reference sequence). The CDR3 DNA is TGTGCCAGCAGCCCGCGGGACAGGTACTACGAGCAGTACTTC. Protein: CASSPRDRYYEQYF.

This clonotype was observed at least ten times. The chain combines TRBV5-4 with TRBJ2-3; D unresolved. The CDR3 contains 15 residues. Germline V CDR1 and CDR2: SGHNT, YYREEE (reference sequence). Trimming removed 3 bases from V and 4 bases from J, with 15 bases in between. The CDR3 nucleotides read TGTGCCAGCAGCTCAAGTCTGGGGAATGCAGATACGCAGTATTTT. Translating gives CASSSSLGNADTQYF.

This chain joins TRBV20-1 and TRBJ2-1, with 13 positions matching TRBD2. The CDR3 contains 16 residues. V lost 0 bases and J lost 8; bases outside the gene matches: 7. Germline V CDR1 and CDR2: DFQATT, SNEGSKA (reference sequence). CDR3 protein: CSARDLRTSGRHEQFF. CDR3 DNA: TGCAGTGCTAGAGACCTTAGGACTAGCGGGAGACATGAGCAGTTCTTC.

This clonotype was observed at least ten times. This sequence joins TRBV6-1 and TRBJ1-1, with D perhaps matching TRBD1 (6 bases). Germline V CDR1 and CDR2: MNHNS, SASEGT. Trimming stripped 2 bases from V and 6 bases from J, with 10 bases between. The CDR3 consists of 13 residues. CDR3 region: CASSEFEGAEAFF. CDR3 DNA: TGTGCCAGCAGTGAATTCGAGGGGGCTGAAGCTTTCTTT.

This clonotype was observed at least ten times. The gene calls are TRBV4-3 and TRBJ1-2, with a tentative D call TRBD1 (5 bases). The CDR3 runs 18 residues. Per germline, CDR1 LGHNA and CDR2 YSLEER. V was clipped by 0 bases and J by 4 bases, with 21 bases between them. The CDR3, as DNA: TGCGCCAGCAGCCAAGATTGGGGTGGGGGAACGGTTCGCTATGGCTACACCTTC. The encoded protein is CASSQDWGGGTVRYGYTF.

This clonotype was detected a few times. The chain carries TRBV29-1 and TRBJ2-7; D is unclear. The CDR3 totals 12 residues. Between the trimmed V and J ends, which lost 6 bases and 4 bases, there was a span of 13 bases. Per the germline V gene, CDR1 is SQVTM and CDR2 is ANQGSEA. The CDR3 DNA reads as TGCAGCGTCGGTCGACAATCGTACGAGCAGTACTTC. Residues: CSVGRQSYEQYF.

This clonotype came up a few times. The chain links TRBV12-3 or TRBV12-4 to TRBJ2-1; 16 nucleotides match TRBD2. This CDR3 is built from 15 residues. V shed 6 bases, J shed 7 bases, and the junction held 3 bases outside the gene matches. CDR3 protein: CASRPGLAGGNEQFF. CDR3 bases: TGTGCCAGCAGGCCGGGACTAGCGGGGGGGAATGAGCAGTTCTTC.

This clonotype was seen repeatedly, ten times or more. V is TRBV6-5 and J is TRBJ2-7; D is unclear. V lost 6 bases to trimming and J lost 2 bases, with 8 bases between them. Per the germline V gene, CDR1 is MNHEY and CDR2 is SVGAGI. CDR3 length: 12 amino acids. CDR3 sequence: CASSSRPYEQYF. The CDR3 DNA sequence: TGTGCCAGCAGCTCCAGACCCTACGAGCAGTACTTC.

This clonotype was detected ten times or more. The V call is TRBV4-1, the J call TRBJ1-4; 7 positions match TRBD1. The CDR3 sequence is 12 residues long. Germline CDR1 and CDR2: MGHRA and YSYEKL. Trimming cost V 3 bases and J 13 bases; bases outside gene matches: 5. CDR3 in amino acids: CASSHDRVGLFF. The CDR3 nucleotides read TGCGCCAGCAGCCATGACAGGGTAGGACTGTTTTTT.

In its sample, this clonotype was seen many times. The genes are TRBV7-2 and TRBJ2-1; 7 bases match TRBD1. This CDR3 has 17 residues. Germline CDR1 and CDR2: SGHTA and FQGNSA. J was trimmed by 2 bases and V by 4 bases; bases with no gene match: 11. The CDR3 DNA follows: TGTGCCAGCAGCTCAAATAACCCGGGACAGACCTACAATGAGCAGTTCTTC. Its protein product is CASSSNNPGQTYNEQFF.

There are a few counts of this clonotype. This chain links TRBV20-1 with TRBJ2-7; 9 bases agree with TRBD2. The CDR3 extends over 12 amino acids. V gave up 6 bases and J gave up 4 bases; unmatched junction bases: 4. Germline V gene data show CDR1 as DFQATT and CDR2 as SNEGSKA (reference sequence). CDR3 protein: CSALAGVYEQYF. For the CDR3, the DNA is TGCAGTGCGTTAGCGGGAGTATACGAGCAGTACTTC.

V is TRBV7-6 and J is TRBJ2-2; TRBD1 aligns across 7 bases. CDR3 length: 14 residues. Germline loops: CDR1 SGHVS, CDR2 FNYEAQ. The V segment lost 5 bases and the J segment 5 bases; nucleotides outside the gene matches: 5. The CDR3, as DNA: TGTGCCAGCAGCAATACAGGGGTTACCGGGGAGCTGTTTTTT. Its translation is CASSNTGVTGELFF.

This clonotype was seen ten or more times. This chain connects TRBV6-6 to TRBJ1-5; the match to TRBD1 covers 9 bases. The length of the CDR3 is 16 residues. Germline CDR1 MNHNY, CDR2 SVGAGI (reference sequence). Losses at the gene ends were 5 bases for V and 2 bases for J; bases not matched to a gene: 7. This CDR3 reads CASSQQGAQGNQPQHF. DNA for the CDR3: TGTGCCAGCAGTCAACAGGGGGCGCAGGGCAATCAGCCCCAGCATTTT.

This clonotype was picked up a small number of times. V usage is TRBV29-1 and J usage is TRBJ2-7, with TRBD2 matching over 7 bases. CDR1 is SQVTM, CDR2 ANQGSEA, per germline. The CDR3 totals 13 residues. Trimming cost V 4 bases and J 4 bases; bases outside gene matches: 7. CDR3 sequence: CSVVGGSRYEQYF. CDR3 coding DNA: TGCAGCGTTGTGGGCGGGAGTAGGTACGAGCAGTACTTC.

This clonotype was counted ten times or more. This sequence joins TRBV6-2 or TRBV6-3 and TRBJ1-1; D is unclear. CDR1 MNHEY and CDR2 SVGEGT come from the germline V gene. The V end lost 4 bases, the J end lost 6 bases, and 15 bases lay between the germline ends. CDR3 length equals 14 residues. This chain's CDR3 is CASSFLRVSAEAFF. In nucleotides, the CDR3 is TGTGCCAGCAGTTTTCTCCGGGTTTCGGCTGAAGCTTTCTTT.

This clonotype was seen ten or more times. V is TRBV6-2 or TRBV6-3 and J is TRBJ1-1, with a weak D call TRBD1 (6 bases). Deletions cut 5 bases from V and 1 base from J, with 14 bases between. The CDR3 is 15 residues long. Germline V CDR1 and CDR2: MNHEY, SVGEGT. The CDR3 sequence: CASSQAGHRNTEAFF. CDR3 DNA sequence: TGTGCCAGCAGTCAGGCGGGACATAGGAACACTGAAGCTTTCTTT.

This clonotype showed up many times. The V call is TRBV2, the J call TRBJ2-5, with 7 positions matching TRBD1. The CDR3 is 14 residues long. J gave up 5 bases and V 6 bases, and 9 bases lay outside the gene matches. Germline V gene sequence: CDR1 SNHLY, CDR2 FYNNEI. The CDR3 reads CASRETGLQETQYF. The CDR3 DNA reads TGTGCCAGCAGGGAGACAGGGCTCCAGGAGACCCAGTACTTC.

The chain carries TRBV29-1 and TRBJ2-2, with D unresolved. Per the germline V gene, CDR1 is SQVTM and CDR2 is ANQGSEA. The CDR3 covers 12 residues. V was trimmed by 3 bases and J by 4 bases, leaving 6 bases between them. CDR3 residues: CSVDRSTGELFF. CDR3 coding DNA: TGCAGCGTTGACCGTTCCACCGGGGAGCTGTTTTTT.

This clonotype was observed at least ten times. The chain is built from TRBV18 and TRBJ2-3; 7 nucleotides agree with TRBD1. The CDR3 is 15 residues long. J gave up 3 bases and V 4 bases, and 7 bases lay outside the gene matches. In germline, CDR1 is KGHSH, CDR2 LQKENI. In DNA form, the CDR3 reads TGTGCCAGCTCACAACCGGGACAGACTACAGATACGCAGTATTTT. This gives the protein CASSQPGQTTDTQYF. Full variable domain (remainder filled in from reference TRBV18 and TRBJ2-3): NAGVMQNPRHLVRRRGQEARLRCSPMKGHSHVYWYRQLPEEGLKFMVYLQKENIIDESGMPKERFSAEFPKEGPSILRIQQVVRGDSAAYFCASSQPGQTTDTQYFGPGTRLTVL.

This clonotype was counted at least ten times. The chain uses TRBV5-1 and TRBJ2-5, with a tentative D call TRBD2 (6 bases). The CDR3 covers 14 residues. In germline, CDR1 is SGHRS, CDR2 YFSETQ. With 2 bases removed from V and 5 bases from J, the gap between germline ends came to 13 bases. For the CDR3, the DNA is TGCGCCAGCAGCTTCTACTCACGGGGGGAGACCCAGTACTTC. It specifies CASSFYSRGETQYF.

V usage is TRBV6-1 and J usage is TRBJ2-3; D not resolved. Germline assignment: CDR1 MNHNS and CDR2 SASEGT. V gave up 3 bases and J gave up 0 bases, with 16 bases separating them. There are 17 residues in the CDR3. CDR3 bases: TGTGCCAGCAGTGATTTATCGAGAATGCTTAGCACAGATACGCAGTATTTT. Translation: CASSDLSRMLSTDTQYF.

This clonotype was observed many times. The chain uses TRBV7-9 and TRBJ2-7, with D possibly matching TRBD2 (5 bases). Between the trimmed V and J ends, which lost 0 bases and 7 bases, there was a span of 19 bases. This CDR3 is built from 16 residues. Germline-derived CDR1 and CDR2 are SEHNR and FQNEAQ (reference sequence). CDR3 nucleotide sequence: TGTGCCAGCAGCTTAGCCACGCCGGGGATCCCGCTTGAGCAGTACTTC. Protein product: CASSLATPGIPLEQYF.

The CDR3 region has the DNA TGTGCCAGCAGCACAACAGGGAGGGTCACTGAAGCTTTCTTT. It translates to CASSTTGRVTEAFF. The gene calls are TRBV2 and TRBJ1-1, with D tentatively TRBD1 (6 bases). Per germline, CDR1 SNHLY and CDR2 FYNNEI. The V gene lost 6 bases and the J gene lost 4 bases, with 15 bases spanning the gap. The length of the CDR3 is 14 residues.

The chain combines TRBV5-1 with TRBJ2-1; D is possibly TRBD1 or TRBD2 (6 bases each). The germline V and J ends were trimmed by 2 bases and 6 bases, with 9 bases remaining between them. The CDR3 is made up of 13 amino acids. Germline CDR1 and CDR2: SGHRS and YFSETQ. The CDR3 DNA sequence: TGCGCCAGCAGCTTTGGAGGGGGCAATGAGCAGTTCTTC. Translated: CASSFGGGNEQFF.